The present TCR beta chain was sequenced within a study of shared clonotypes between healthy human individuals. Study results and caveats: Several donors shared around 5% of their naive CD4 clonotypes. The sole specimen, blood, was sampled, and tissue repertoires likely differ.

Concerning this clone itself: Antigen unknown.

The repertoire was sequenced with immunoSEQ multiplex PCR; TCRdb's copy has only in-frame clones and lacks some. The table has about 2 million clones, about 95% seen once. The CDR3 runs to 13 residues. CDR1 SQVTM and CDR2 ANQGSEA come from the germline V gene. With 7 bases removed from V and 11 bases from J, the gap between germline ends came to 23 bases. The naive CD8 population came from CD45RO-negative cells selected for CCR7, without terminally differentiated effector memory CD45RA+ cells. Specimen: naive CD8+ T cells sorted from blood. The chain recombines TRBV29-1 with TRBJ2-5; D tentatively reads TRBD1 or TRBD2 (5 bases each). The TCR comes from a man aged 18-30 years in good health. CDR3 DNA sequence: TGCAGCGCATTAGGGAGCGCCTTAGGGGAGCAGTACTTC. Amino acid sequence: CSALGSALGEQYF.